This T cell receptor (beta chain) was sequenced during a study of cytomegalovirus exposure and HLA in healthy donors. Looking at the study overall: Clustering assigned 81% of the approximately 400 genotyped donors to the Caucasian-associated ancestry cluster. Study-level findings and limits: Among the CMV-associated chains, three were confirmed in vitro as specific for CMV antigens. TCR beta V- and J-gene trimming was later associated with a missense DCLRE1C variant. Later, an analysis showed that TCR beta chains associated with HLA were more clonally expanded than others that were equally common.

The PCR contained 60 Vbeta and 13 Jbeta primers. The table came from immunoSEQ multiplex PCR; TCRdb's copy has only in-frame clones and leaves some out. The table lists around 90,000 clones, 65% to 85% of them singletons. V was pared by 0 bases and J by 2 bases, with 12 bases between. CDR1 SEHNR and CDR2 FQNEAQ come from the germline V gene (reference sequence). This CDR3 is 16 amino acids long. This clone appeared once. Its antigen is not known. The chain is built from TRBV7-9 and TRBJ2-3, with D possibly being TRBD1 (7 bases). This clonotype was obtained from a man over 45 in good health and CMV-seronegative. The sample taken for sequencing was PBMCs. CDR3 protein: CASSLAQGGFTDTQYF. The CDR3 coding sequence is TGTGCCAGCAGCTTAGCGCAGGGGGGTTTCACAGATACGCAGTATTTT.